The 15 T cell receptor beta chains reported below all come from one sample, sequenced in a study of Ad26.COV2.S vaccination and SARS-CoV-2 variants. As for treatment: roughly 19 received Ad26.COV2.S at low or high dose, single or two shots; about 5 received placebo; per-sample allocation not given. Collection of the samples took place on day 63 after the first injection of vaccine or placebo. Clones were sequenced by immunoSEQ multiplex PCR, and TCRdb holds only the in-frame ones, with some missing. This table holds about 280,000 clones, about 90% found once. The sequences come from peripheral blood, collected in a trial of Ad26.COV2.S vaccine versus placebo. The receptor set was obtained from a person aged 18-60 years who received the Ad26.COV2.S COVID-19 vaccine or a placebo.

The V gene is TRBV5-1, the J gene TRBJ2-1, with 12 nucleotides matching TRBD2. After removal of 5 bases from V and 6 bases from J, the junction contained 12 bases not matched to a gene. The length of the CDR3 is 17 residues. Germline V CDR1 and CDR2: SGHRS, YFSETQ. The CDR3, as DNA: TGCGCCAGCAGGAGGACTAGCGGGGAAGCGGGGGGCAATGAGCAGTTCTTC. This encodes CASRRTSGEAGGNEQFF.

The CDR3 is CASSVATAGDSNEQFF. In nucleotides, the CDR3 is TGTGCCAGCAGCGTAGCCACAGCGGGGGATTCCAATGAGCAGTTCTTC. This rearrangement joins TRBV9 to TRBJ2-1, with 8 positions matching TRBD2. The CDR3 runs to 16 residues. CDR1 and CDR2 from the germline V gene are SGDLS and YYNGEE. With V trimmed by 0 bases and J by 6 bases, 8 bases remained unmatched.

This chain links TRBV7-2 with TRBJ2-1, with TRBD1 as a possible D gene (6 bases). Looked up from germline, CDR1 is SGHTA and CDR2 is FQGNSA. The CDR3 has 15 residues. Deletions cut 1 base from V and 4 bases from J, with 11 bases between. CDR3 sequence reads: CASSLVGTTYNEQFF. The DNA for the CDR3 is TGTGCCAGCAGCTTAGTCGGGACAACTTACAATGAGCAGTTCTTC.

The gene calls are TRBV19 and TRBJ2-1; 10 bases are a match to TRBD2. CDR3 length equals 14 residues. Trimming removed 10 bases from V and 0 bases from J; junction bases left unmatched: 3. CDR1 and CDR2 from the germline V gene are LNHDA and SQIVND (reference sequence). The CDR3 DNA sequence: TGTGCCACCATAGCGGGAGGCTCCTACAATGAGCAGTTCTTC. Translating it yields CATIAGGSYNEQFF.

Only one count was recorded for this clone. This sequence joins TRBV5-1 and TRBJ1-1; D not certain. Looked up from germline, CDR1 is SGHRS and CDR2 is YFSETQ. The CDR3 has 15 amino acids. The V and J ends lost 4 bases and 6 bases respectively, with 19 bases between them. CDR3 bases: TGCGCCAGCAGCGGGTTAGAGGGAGGTGTCTCTGAAGCTTTCTTT. It encodes CASSGLEGGVSEAFF.

The chain uses TRBV12-5 and TRBJ2-7; D perhaps matches TRBD2 (5 bases). Germline V CDR1 and CDR2: LGHNT, FRNRAP. Trimming took off 0 bases at V and 9 bases at J, with 6 bases between the two ends. CDR3 length: 11 amino acids. This CDR3 reads CASGLVGRQYF. The CDR3 nucleotides are TGTGCTAGTGGTTTGGTGGGGAGGCAGTACTTC.

This sequence joins TRBV4-1 and TRBJ1-1; the match to TRBD1 covers 10 bases. Germline-derived CDR1 and CDR2 are MGHRA and YSYEKL. The J segment lost 1 base and the V segment lost 1 base, leaving 12 bases of the junction unmatched. The CDR3 loop spans 19 amino acids. CDR3 amino acids: CASSQGRDRGLIGNTEAFF. The CDR3 bases are TGCGCCAGCAGCCAAGGCCGGGACAGGGGCCTTATCGGGAACACTGAAGCTTTCTTT.

This clone showed up just a few times. V is TRBV9 and J is TRBJ1-3; 7 nucleotides match TRBD1. The CDR3 contains 14 residues. Trimming cost V 3 bases and J 3 bases; bases outside gene matches: 3. Germline V gene lookup returns CDR1 SGDLS and CDR2 YYNGEE. CDR3 region: CASSGGGRGNTIYF. CDR3 coding DNA: TGTGCCAGCAGCGGAGGGGGCCGTGGAAACACCATATATTTT.

This clone was recorded only once. This chain links TRBV2 with TRBJ1-2; 7 bases line up with TRBD1. CDR3 length equals 15 residues. The germline CDR1 and CDR2 sequences are SNHLY and FYNNEI. The J segment lost 4 bases and the V segment lost 1 base, leaving 6 bases of the junction unmatched. Here the CDR3 DNA reads TGTGCCAGCAGTGAAGTTTGGCAGGGGGGCTATGGCTACACCTTC. It codes for CASSEVWQGGYGYTF.

This chain links TRBV5-1 with TRBJ2-3; maybe TRBD2 (6 bases). The CDR3 is 15 amino acids. The germline gives CDR1 SGHRS, CDR2 YFSETQ. V dropped 6 bases and J dropped 5 bases, with 19 bases sitting between them. The CDR3 loop is CASKGLRLYGDTQYF. As DNA, the CDR3 is TGCGCCAGCAAGGGACTCCGATTGTATGGAGATACGCAGTATTTT.

With respect to this clone: Other DNA sequences in this sample translate to the same CDR3. This chain uses TRBV10-3 with TRBJ1-5; TRBD1 matches at 8 bases. The CDR3 runs to 15 residues. The ends lost 2 bases at V and 1 base at J; junction bases unmatched: 1. Germline V gene sequence: CDR1 ENHRY, CDR2 SYGVKD. The CDR3 nucleotides read TGTGCCATCAGTGAGGGACAGGGAAGCAATCAGCCCCAGCATTTT. Encoded protein: CAISEGQGSNQPQHF.

The chain joins TRBV10-3 to TRBJ1-1; 8 positions match TRBD1. CDR1 and CDR2 (germline): ENHRY, SYGVKD. V gave up 3 bases and J gave up 1 base; unmatched junction bases: 7. The CDR3 covers 16 residues. DNA for the CDR3: TGTGCCATCAGTGACTCTTACGGGACAGGGAACACTGAAGCTTTCTTT. It encodes CAISDSYGTGNTEAFF.

The CDR3 DNA sequence: TGTGCCAGCAGCTCGACCCAGCTGACCTCGGGCACTGAAGCTTTCTTT. This encodes CASSSTQLTSGTEAFF. The V gene is TRBV3-1 (or the pseudogene TRBV3-2), the J gene TRBJ1-1; D call uncertain. Germline V gives CDR1 LGHDT, CDR2 YNNKEL (reference sequence). V was shortened by 5 bases and J by 4 bases, with 20 bases between the two germline ends. This CDR3 has 16 amino acids.

This clone occurred a few times. The chain recombines TRBV5-6 with TRBJ1-2, with a tentative D call TRBD1 (5 bases). Between the trimmed V and J ends, which lost 2 bases and 1 base, there was a span of 9 bases. Germline assignment: CDR1 SGHDT and CDR2 YYEEEE. The CDR3 loop spans 14 amino acids. CDR3 bases: TGTGCCAGCAGCTTTAGGGACGGTAACTATGGCTACACCTTC. The encoded protein is CASSFRDGNYGYTF.

The V call is TRBV7-2, the J call TRBJ2-3, with TRBD2 as a possible D gene (5 bases). Germline CDR1 and CDR2: SGHTA and FQGNSA. Trimming took 5 bases from V and 0 from J, leaving 12 bases between them. The CDR3 spans 15 residues. CDR3 bases: TGTGCCAGCAGCCCCCTTCCGGGGAGCACAGATACGCAGTATTTT. Its protein is CASSPLPGSTDTQYF.